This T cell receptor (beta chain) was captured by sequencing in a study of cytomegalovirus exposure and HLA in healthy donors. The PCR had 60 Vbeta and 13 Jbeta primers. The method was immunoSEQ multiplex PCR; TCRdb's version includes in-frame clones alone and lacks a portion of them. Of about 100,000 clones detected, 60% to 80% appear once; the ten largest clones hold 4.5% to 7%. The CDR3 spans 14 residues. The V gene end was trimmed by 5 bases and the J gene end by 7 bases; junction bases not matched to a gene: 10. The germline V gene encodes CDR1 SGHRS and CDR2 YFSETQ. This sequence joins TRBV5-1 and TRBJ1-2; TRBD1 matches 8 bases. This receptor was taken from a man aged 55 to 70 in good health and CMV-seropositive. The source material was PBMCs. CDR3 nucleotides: TGCGCCAGCAGACCGGACAGGGCCTACTCTGGCTACACCTTC. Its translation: CASRPDRAYSGYTF.